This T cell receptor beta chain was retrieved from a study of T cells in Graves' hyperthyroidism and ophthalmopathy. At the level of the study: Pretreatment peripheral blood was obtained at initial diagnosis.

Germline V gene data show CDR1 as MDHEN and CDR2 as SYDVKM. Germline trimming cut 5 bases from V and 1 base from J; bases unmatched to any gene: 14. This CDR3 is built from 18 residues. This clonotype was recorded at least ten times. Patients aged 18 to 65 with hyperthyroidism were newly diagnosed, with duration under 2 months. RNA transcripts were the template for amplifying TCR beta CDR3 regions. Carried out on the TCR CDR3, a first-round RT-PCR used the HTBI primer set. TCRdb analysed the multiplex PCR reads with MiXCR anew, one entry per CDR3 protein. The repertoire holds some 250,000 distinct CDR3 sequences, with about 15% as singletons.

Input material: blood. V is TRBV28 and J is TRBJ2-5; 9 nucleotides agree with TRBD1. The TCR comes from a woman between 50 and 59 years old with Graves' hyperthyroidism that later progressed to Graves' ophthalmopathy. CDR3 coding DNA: TGTGCCAGCAGTCCGAATTGGTGGGACAGGGTTCGCCAAGAGACCCAGTACTTC. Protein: CASSPNWWDRVRQETQYF.